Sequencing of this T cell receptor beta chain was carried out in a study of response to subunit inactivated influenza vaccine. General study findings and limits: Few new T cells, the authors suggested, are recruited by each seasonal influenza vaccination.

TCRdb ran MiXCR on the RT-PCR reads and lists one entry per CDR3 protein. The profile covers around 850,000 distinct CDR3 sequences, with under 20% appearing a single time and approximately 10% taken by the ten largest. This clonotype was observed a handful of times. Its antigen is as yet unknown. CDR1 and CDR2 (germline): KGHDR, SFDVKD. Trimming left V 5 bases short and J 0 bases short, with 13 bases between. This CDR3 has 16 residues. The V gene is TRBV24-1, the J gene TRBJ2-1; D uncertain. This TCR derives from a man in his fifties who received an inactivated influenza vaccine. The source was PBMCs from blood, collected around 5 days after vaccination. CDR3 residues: CATSARDSSSYNEQFF. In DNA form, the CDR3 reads TGTGCCACCAGTGCACGAGACTCCAGCTCCTACAATGAGCAGTTCTTC.